This record covers a single T cell receptor beta chain. Looked up from germline, CDR1 is LNHDA and CDR2 is SQIVND (reference sequence). This CDR3 contains 13 residues. The V gene lost 3 bases and the J gene lost 4 bases, with 7 bases spanning the gap. The assay was immunoSEQ multiplex PCR, and TCRdb's table has in-frame clones only and misses some. The table shows 200,000 to 250,000 clones, with roughly 76% occurring only once. The data stem from a study of blood T cell repertoires in COVID-19. This rearrangement joins TRBV19 to TRBJ1-3; D remains ambiguous. This TCR came from a woman older than 75 with COVID-19, enrolled during active disease. What was sequenced was peripheral blood. CDR3 region: CASSISWGNTIYF. In DNA form, the CDR3 reads TGTGCCAGTAGTATTAGTTGGGGAAACACCATATATTTT.